This T cell receptor beta chain was found in a study of cytomegalovirus exposure and HLA in healthy donors. Use of 60 Vbeta and 13 Jbeta primers characterized the PCR. Profiled with immunoSEQ multiplex PCR; TCRdb holds only in-frame clones, not every one. The data contain roughly 130,000 clones, roughly 79% of them singletons. With regard to this clone: Antigen specificity is unknown.

General study points: The authors later linked a missense DCLRE1C variant to TCR beta V- and J-gene trimming. Indistinguishable V segments such as TRBV6-2 and TRBV6-3 were excluded. When the data were analyzed later, several of the most significant clusters appeared to be linked to common viral pathogens.

CDR3 size: 14 residues. With 6 bases removed from V and 4 bases from J, the gap between germline ends came to 16 bases. Germline assignment: CDR1 SQVTM and CDR2 ANQGSEA. The receptor was isolated from a boy between 2 and 10 years old in good health and CMV-seronegative. The chain links TRBV29-1 to TRBJ1-3; TRBD1 might be the D (6 bases). Specimen: PBMCs. In nucleotides, the CDR3 is TGCAGCGTCGATCTAGGGGGTCTGGGAAACACCATATATTTT. Amino acids: CSVDLGGLGNTIYF.